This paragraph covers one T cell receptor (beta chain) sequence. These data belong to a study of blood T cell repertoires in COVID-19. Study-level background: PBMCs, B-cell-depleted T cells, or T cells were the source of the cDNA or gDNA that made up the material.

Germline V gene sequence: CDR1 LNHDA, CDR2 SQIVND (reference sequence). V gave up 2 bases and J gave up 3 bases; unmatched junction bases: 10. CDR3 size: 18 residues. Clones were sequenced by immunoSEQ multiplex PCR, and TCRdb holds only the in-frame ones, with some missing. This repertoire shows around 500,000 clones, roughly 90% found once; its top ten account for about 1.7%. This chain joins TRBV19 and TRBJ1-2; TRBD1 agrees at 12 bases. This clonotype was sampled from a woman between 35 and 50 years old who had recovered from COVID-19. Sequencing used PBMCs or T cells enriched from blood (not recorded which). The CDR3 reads CASSIWDGTGGIDYGYTF. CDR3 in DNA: TGTGCCAGTAGTATATGGGACGGGACAGGGGGCATCGACTATGGCTACACCTTC.